Detailed here is one T cell receptor beta chain. The CDR3 has 16 residues. CDR1 is SGHRS, CDR2 YFSETQ, per germline. The V end was cut by 0 bases, the J end by 0 bases, with 9 bases between. The data belong to a study of blood T cell repertoires in COVID-19. About the study: In each case, the material was cDNA or gDNA derived from T cells, B-cell-depleted T cells, or PBMCs.

Profiling relied on immunoSEQ multiplex PCR, and the TCRdb table lists in-frame clones only, not all of them. The sample lists some 360,000 clones, roughly 86% seen once, with over 1% in the top ten. The sequence was collected from a woman younger than 45 who had been exposed to COVID-19. Sequenced material: PBMCs or T cells enriched from blood (not recorded which). The rearrangement links TRBV5-1 to TRBJ2-2; D not certain. This CDR3 reads CASSLEQTSNTGELFF. The CDR3 coding sequence is TGCGCCAGCAGCTTGGAACAGACCTCGAACACCGGGGAGCTGTTTTTT. The full variable domain, completed using reference TRBV5-1 and TRBJ2-2, is KAGVTQTPRYLIKTRGQQVTLSCSPISGHRSVSWYQQTPGQGLQFLFEYFSETQRNKGNFPGRFSGRQFSNSRSEMNVSTLELGDSALYLCASSLEQTSNTGELFFGEGSRLTVL.